The next 3 T cell receptor beta chains were all read from a single sample in a study of blood T cell repertoires in COVID-19. The method was immunoSEQ multiplex PCR; TCRdb's version includes in-frame clones alone and lacks a portion of them. The sample holds 250,000 to 300,000 clones, approximately 82% seen once. What was sequenced was peripheral blood. The receptors originated from a woman between 18 and 30 years old with acute or convalescent COVID-19.

In its sample, this clone was seen many times. This chain joins TRBV5-1 and TRBJ2-1, with 10 bases lining up with TRBD2. The CDR3 is 15 residues long. CDR1 SGHRS and CDR2 YFSETQ come from the germline V gene. V shed 4 bases and J 9 bases; nucleotides not matched to a gene: 10. Here the CDR3 reads CASSLSGTSEGEQFF. The CDR3 DNA reads as TGCGCCAGCAGCCTATCCGGGACTAGCGAGGGTGAGCAGTTCTTC. Complete variable domain (other parts from reference TRBV5-1 and TRBJ2-1): KAGVTQTPRYLIKTRGQQVTLSCSPISGHRSVSWYQQTPGQGLQFLFEYFSETQRNKGNFPGRFSGRQFSNSRSEMNVSTLELGDSALYLCASSLSGTSEGEQFFGPGTRLTVL.

The CDR3 region has the DNA TGCGCCAGCAGCCAAGAGAGGGCGGGACAAGAGACCCAGTACTTC. Its protein is CASSQERAGQETQYF. The chain links TRBV4-3 to TRBJ2-5; tentatively, D is TRBD2 (6 bases). Germline assignment: CDR1 LGHNA and CDR2 YSLEER. The V and J ends lost 0 bases and 2 bases respectively, with 10 bases between them. CDR3 length: 15 residues.

In DNA, the CDR3 is TGTGCCAGCACCTTAACAGGGACTGGGGCCAACGTCCTGACTTTC. Translation: CASTLTGTGANVLTF. V is TRBV27 and J is TRBJ2-6, with D possibly matching TRBD1 (6 bases). With 7 bases removed from V and 2 bases from J, the gap between germline ends came to 12 bases. Germline CDR1 is MNHEY and CDR2 is SMNVEV (reference sequence). This CDR3 comprises 15 residues.